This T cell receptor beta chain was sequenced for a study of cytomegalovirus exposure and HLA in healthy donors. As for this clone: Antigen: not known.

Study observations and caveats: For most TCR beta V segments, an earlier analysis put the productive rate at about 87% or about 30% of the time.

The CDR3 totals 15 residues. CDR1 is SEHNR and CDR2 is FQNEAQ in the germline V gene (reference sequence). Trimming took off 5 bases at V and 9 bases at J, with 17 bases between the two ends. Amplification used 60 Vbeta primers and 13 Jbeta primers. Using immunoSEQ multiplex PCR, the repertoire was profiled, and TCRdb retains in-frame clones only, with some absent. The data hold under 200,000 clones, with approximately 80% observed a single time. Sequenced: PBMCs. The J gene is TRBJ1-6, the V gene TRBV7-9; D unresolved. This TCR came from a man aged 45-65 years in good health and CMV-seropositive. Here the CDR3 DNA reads TGTGCCAGCAGCCCCCCGCCCGGAGTAGCTTCACCCCTCCACTTT. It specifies CASSPPPGVASPLHF.